This entry is about one T cell receptor beta chain. This record comes from a study of T cell responses to AZD1222 COVID-19 vaccine. This CDR3 is built from 12 residues. The germline V gene encodes CDR1 SQVTM and CDR2 ANQGSEA. The V and J ends lost 2 bases and 8 bases, in that order; junction bases with no gene match: 5. Clones were sequenced by immunoSEQ multiplex PCR, and TCRdb holds only the in-frame ones, with some missing. This table has 110,000 to 150,000 clones, 88% appearing once. The chain recombines TRBV29-1 with TRBJ1-2, with 7 bases that match TRBD1. Sequenced here: peripheral blood, sampled 28 days after the second AZD1222 dose. The source of this sequence is an adult who received the AZD1222 COVID-19 vaccine. The CDR3 loop is CSVENRGQGYTF. Here the CDR3 DNA reads TGCAGCGTTGAAAACAGGGGTCAAGGCTACACCTTC.